The entry below gives a single T cell receptor (beta chain) sequence along with its context. TCRdb used MiXCR to reprocess the 5' RACE reads, holding one entry per CDR3 protein. This sample yields approximately 390,000 distinct CDR3 sequences, of which about 16% are seen a single time; about 22% belongs to the top ten. These data originate in a study of T-cell memory formation after mild COVID-19. After removal of 4 bases from V and 3 bases from J, the junction contained 8 bases not matched to a gene. The CDR3 totals 15 residues. Germline CDR1 and CDR2: DFQATT and SNEGSKA (reference sequence). Sequencing was carried out using PBMCs or a T cell subset sorted from them (not recorded which). This chain connects TRBV20-1 to TRBJ1-4; 7 positions agree with TRBD1. This clonotype was sampled from a young man who had mild COVID-19 (a few samples of this study predate the infection). Cell type and time point are not known. For the CDR3, the DNA is TGCAGTGCTACAGGGGGGATTCTGGCTAATGAAAAACTGTTTTTT. Its protein product is CSATGGILANEKLFF.